Following are 11 T cell receptor beta chains from one sample sequenced in a study of prognosis after radiotherapy for stage I lung cancer. Two-round multiplex PCR, the amplification method, yielded TCR beta CDR3 from genomic DNA. Round one of PCR was performed, and it used primers specific to each TRBV and TRBJ gene. MiXCR, run by TCRdb on the multiplex PCR reads, gives a single entry per CDR3 protein. The data contain around 15,000 distinct CDR3 sequences, just under 45% of them seen just once; the ten biggest clones take up about 43%. The sample in question was PBMCs, obtained before or after stereotactic body radiation therapy (not recorded which). Receptors originate from a donor over 45 with non-small cell lung cancer.

The table lists this clonotype with many counts. The rearrangement links TRBV18 to TRBJ2-7, with D perhaps TRBD1 or TRBD2 (6 bases each). The CDR3 covers 15 residues. Germline CDR1 and CDR2: KGHSH and LQKENI. V was cut by 3 bases and J by 5 bases, with 17 bases left in between. This CDR3 reads CASSPRGRDGDEQYF. In DNA, the CDR3 is TGTGCCAGCTCACCTCGGGGGCGGGATGGCGACGAGCAGTACTTC.

This clonotype was found many times. The chain recombines TRBV30 with TRBJ1-5; D may be TRBD1 (5 bases). The germline CDR1 and CDR2 sequences are GTSNPN and SVGIG (reference sequence). The V end lost 8 bases, the J end lost 3 bases, and 17 bases lay between the germline ends. This CDR3 spans 14 amino acids. The CDR3 nucleotides read TGTGCCGGAAGTCAGGGATTTAACAATCAGCCCCAGCATTTT. This translates into CAGSQGFNNQPQHF.

At least ten counts were recorded for this clonotype. V and J are TRBV29-1 and TRBJ1-2; 7 bases match TRBD1. The CDR3 length is 15 residues. CDR1 SQVTM and CDR2 ANQGSEA come from the germline V gene. V shed 1 base, J shed 6 bases, and the junction held 11 bases outside the gene matches. This chain's CDR3 is CSVEGGRGRYDGYTF. As DNA, the CDR3 is TGCAGCGTTGAAGGAGGGAGGGGGCGCTATGATGGCTACACCTTC.

This clonotype was counted many times. The chain has TRBV5-4 and TRBJ1-2; TRBD1 matches 10 bases. The V segment lost 4 bases and the J segment 5 bases; nucleotides outside the gene matches: 8. CDR1 and CDR2 from the germline V gene are SGHNT and YYREEE (reference sequence). The length of the CDR3 is 15 residues. The CDR3 nucleotides read TGTGCCAGCAGCCTTCGGACAGGGGGAATTTATGGCTACACCTTC. Amino acids: CASSLRTGGIYGYTF.

This chain uses TRBV11-2 with TRBJ2-1; D is possibly TRBD1 (5 bases). This CDR3 spans 15 amino acids. V lost 5 bases and J lost 0, with 11 bases in between. CDR1 is SGHAT, CDR2 FQNNGV, per germline. In nucleotides, the CDR3 is TGTGCCAGCAGCGTAACAGGAGACTCCTACAATGAGCAGTTCTTC. This gives the protein CASSVTGDSYNEQFF. The complete variable domain, with remaining parts taken from reference TRBV11-2 and TRBJ2-1, reads EAGVAQSPRYKIIEKRQSVAFWCNPISGHATLYWYQQILGQGPKLLIQFQNNGVVDDSQLPKDRFSAERLKGVDSTLKIQPAKLEDSAVYLCASSVTGDSYNEQFFGPGTRLTVL.

The V and J genes are TRBV6-1 and TRBJ2-1, with 8 positions matching TRBD1. The ends lost 5 bases at V and 1 base at J; junction bases unmatched: 7. CDR3 size: 16 residues. Germline-derived CDR1 and CDR2 are MNHNS and SASEGT. The CDR3 loop reads CASSRTGWGSYNEQFF. The DNA for the CDR3 is TGTGCCAGCAGTAGGACAGGGTGGGGGTCCTACAATGAGCAGTTCTTC.

This clonotype is medium-sized by share. The rearrangement links TRBV28 to TRBJ1-2; D not certain. V lost 3 bases to trimming and J lost 1 base, with 6 bases between them. Germline V gives CDR1 MDHEN, CDR2 SYDVKM. The length of the CDR3 is 13 residues. The DNA for the CDR3 is TGTGCCAGCAGTTTGGACCTTAACTATGGCTACACCTTC. It yields the protein CASSLDLNYGYTF.

A word on this clonotype: A junction end diverges from the germline sequence, so it may reflect a read error. J is TRBJ2-7 and V is TRBV5-4, with D hard to call. Germline V lookup: CDR1 SGHNT, CDR2 YYREEE (reference sequence). This CDR3 has 13 amino acids. CDR3 sequence: CASSVSKTYGQYF. CDR3 DNA: TGTGCCAGCAGCGTGAGTAAAACCTACGGGCAGTACTTC.

There are many counts of this clonotype. V and J are TRBV7-9 and TRBJ2-7; either TRBD1 or TRBD2 may supply D (5 bases each). CDR1 and CDR2 from the germline V gene are SEHNR and FQNEAQ (reference sequence). V lost 0 bases to trimming and J lost 5 bases, with 8 bases between them. The CDR3 extends over 13 amino acids. The CDR3 loop is CASSLAGVDEQYF. In DNA form, the CDR3 reads TGTGCCAGCAGCTTAGCGGGGGTCGACGAGCAGTACTTC.

The table lists this clonotype with many counts. This rearrangement joins TRBV5-1 to TRBJ2-7, with 10 bases aligning to TRBD1. CDR3 length: 14 amino acids. Germline CDR1 is SGHRS and CDR2 is YFSETQ. V was pared by 4 bases and J by 5 bases, with 6 bases of the junction left unmatched. The CDR3 DNA follows: TGCGCCAGCAGCGTTGCGGGACAGGGGAACGAGCAGTACTTC. Translating it yields CASSVAGQGNEQYF.

There are many counts of this clonotype. This chain uses TRBV19 with TRBJ1-5; D gene uncertain. In germline, CDR1 is LNHDA, CDR2 SQIVND (reference sequence). V shed 3 bases and J shed 6 bases, with 15 bases lying between them. The CDR3 runs 15 residues. CDR3 sequence: CASSITGKGGQPQHF. The DNA for the CDR3 is TGTGCCAGTAGTATCACGGGGAAGGGTGGTCAGCCCCAGCATTTT.